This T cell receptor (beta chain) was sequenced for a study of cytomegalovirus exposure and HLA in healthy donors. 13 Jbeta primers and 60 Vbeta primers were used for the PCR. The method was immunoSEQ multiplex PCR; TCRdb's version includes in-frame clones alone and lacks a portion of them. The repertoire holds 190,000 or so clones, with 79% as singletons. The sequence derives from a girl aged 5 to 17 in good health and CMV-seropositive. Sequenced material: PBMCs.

The CDR3 DNA sequence: TGTGCCAGCAGCTCAGGGGAGACCCAGTACTTC. Its translation is CASSSGETQYF. The genes are TRBV11-2 and TRBJ2-5; TRBD1 might be the D (5 bases). Germline CDR1 reads SGHAT; CDR2 reads FQNNGV. Trimming shortened V by 4 bases and J by 5 bases, and 5 bases separated the two germline ends. The CDR3 spans 11 residues.